These 24 T cell receptor beta chains were sequenced from one sample in a study of T cells after yellow fever vaccination. TCRdb itself ran the 5' RACE reads through MiXCR, one entry per CDR3 protein. The table lists hundreds of thousands of distinct CDR3 sequences, 7% to 9% of them singletons, with roughly 15% in the top ten. The sequencing used PBMCs, collected roughly 47 days after the first yellow fever vaccination. These TCRs come from a man aged 18 to 30 who received the YFV17D yellow fever vaccine.

The chain carries TRBV12-3 or TRBV12-4 and TRBJ2-2, with D possibly TRBD2 on 6 matching bases. The CDR3 covers 15 residues. Trimming took 6 bases from V and 7 from J, leaving 18 bases between them. The CDR3 spells CASSLAPGGVGELFF. The CDR3 nucleotides are TGTGCCAGCAGCCTCGCCCCCGGAGGGGTCGGGGAGCTGTTTTTT.

This clonotype has only a few counts. This chain uses TRBV6-2 or TRBV6-3 with TRBJ2-7; D perhaps matches TRBD2 (6 bases). This CDR3 has 15 residues. CDR1 is MNHEY and CDR2 is SVGEGT in the germline V gene. V lost 0 bases and J lost 4, with 13 bases in between. The CDR3 here is CASSYSKSGVYEQYV. CDR3 bases: TGTGCCAGCAGTTACTCGAAGTCGGGAGTTTACGAGCAGTACGTC.

The gene calls are TRBV4-3 and TRBJ1-2; the D is unclear. The CDR3 length is 13 residues. Germline loops: CDR1 LGHNA, CDR2 YSLEER. The V end was cut by 5 bases, the J end by 7 bases, with 14 bases between. The CDR3 sequence: CASSSLEGGGYTF. The CDR3 DNA sequence: TGCGCCAGCAGCTCCTTGGAGGGTGGTGGCTACACCTTC.

This clonotype was detected many times. The chain has TRBV5-1 and TRBJ2-2, with D uncertain. From germline, CDR1 is SGHRS and CDR2 YFSETQ. This CDR3 contains 14 residues. V dropped 1 base and J dropped 1 base, with 5 bases sitting between them. CDR3 DNA sequence: TGCGCCAGCAGCTTGTGGCTGAACACCGGGGAGCTGTTTTTT. Protein product: CASSLWLNTGELFF. Combining the CDR3 with reference TRBV5-1 and TRBJ2-2 gives the whole variable domain KAGVTQTPRYLIKTRGQQVTLSCSPISGHRSVSWYQQTPGQGLQFLFEYFSETQRNKGNFPGRFSGRQFSNSRSEMNVSTLELGDSALYLCASSLWLNTGELFFGEGSRLTVL.

This clonotype was observed a few times. The gene calls are TRBV7-9 and TRBJ1-6; the D is unclear. The CDR3 is 15 residues long. Germline assignment: CDR1 SEHNR and CDR2 FQNEAQ (reference sequence). The germline V and J ends were trimmed by 3 bases and 7 bases, with 13 bases remaining between them. The CDR3 bases are TGTGCCAGCAGCTTGGCCGGACTGAACAATTCACCCCTCCACTTT. This translates into CASSLAGLNNSPLHF.

V gene TRBV12-3 or TRBV12-4 combines with J gene TRBJ1-1; D uncertain. The CDR3 contains 15 residues. The ends were cut back, 3 bases at V and 6 bases at J, with 17 bases in the middle. The CDR3 bases are TGTGCCAGCAGTTTCTTCGCAGGTCGGGTGGCTGAAGCTTTCTTT. Translating gives CASSFFAGRVAEAFF.

There are a few counts of this clonotype. This sequence joins TRBV7-6 and TRBJ2-3; 7 bases map to TRBD2. CDR1 SGHVS and CDR2 FNYEAQ come from the germline V gene. Unmatched junction bases numbered 5, after V lost 6 bases and J lost 5 bases. CDR3 length equals 13 residues. The CDR3 sequence is CASSFAGVDTQYF. CDR3 DNA sequence: TGTGCCAGCAGTTTCGCGGGGGTAGATACGCAGTATTTT. The entire variable domain, with the rest obtained from reference TRBV7-6 and TRBJ2-3, is as follows: GAGVSQSPRYKVTKRGQDVALRCDPISGHVSLYWYRQALGQGPEFLTYFNYEAQQDKSGLPNDRFSAERPEGSISTLTIQRTEQRDSAMYRCASSFAGVDTQYFGPGTRLTVL.

The CDR3 coding sequence is TGTGCCAGCAGCTTACCCCTGCGGCGGCGGGGGGCAAGCACAGATACGCAGTATTTT. Its protein product is CASSLPLRRRGASTDTQYF. This chain connects TRBV11-2 to TRBJ2-3; 8 bases agree with TRBD2. This CDR3 spans 19 amino acids. Germline loops: CDR1 SGHAT, CDR2 FQNNGV. V lost 2 bases to trimming and J lost 0 bases; unmatched junction nucleotides: 13.

This clonotype has more than one count but fewer than ten. This chain joins TRBV5-6 and TRBJ2-5, with a tentative D call TRBD2 (5 bases). CDR1 and CDR2 (germline): SGHDT, YYEEEE. Trimming removed 4 bases from V and 9 bases from J, with 13 bases in between. The CDR3 is 12 amino acids. The CDR3 DNA reads as TGTGCCAGCAGCCTTGGAACAGCGGCCCAGTACTTC. Translated: CASSLGTAAQYF. Supplemented by reference TRBV5-6 and TRBJ2-5, the full variable domain reads DAGVTQSPTHLIKTRGQQVTLRCSPKSGHDTVSWYQQALGQGPQFIFQYYEEEERQRGNFPDRFSGHQFPNYSSELNVNALLLGDSALYLCASSLGTAAQYFGPGTRLLVL.

The rearrangement links TRBV19 to TRBJ2-2, with D possibly called TRBD1 or TRBD2 (5 bases each). Germline V CDR1 and CDR2: LNHDA, SQIVND (reference sequence). The CDR3 extends over 16 amino acids. V lost 3 bases and J 2 bases, leaving 13 bases between the germline ends. The CDR3: CASSISGPINTGELFF. DNA for the CDR3: TGTGCCAGTAGTATTTCGGGGCCCATTAACACCGGGGAGCTGTTTTTT.

The J gene is TRBJ2-5, the V gene TRBV7-3, with D perhaps matching TRBD2 (5 bases). This CDR3 has 15 amino acids. V was pared by 0 bases and J by 5 bases, with 13 bases between. CDR1 SGHTA and CDR2 FQGTGA come from the germline V gene. The CDR3 spells CASSLTGSHGETQYF. The CDR3 DNA reads TGTGCCAGCAGCTTAACAGGGAGCCACGGTGAGACCCAGTACTTC.

This clonotype was seen more than once but under ten times. The genes are TRBV5-5 and TRBJ2-1; 11 positions match TRBD2. CDR1 SGHKS and CDR2 YYEKEE come from the germline V gene (reference sequence). V was clipped by 0 bases and J by 7 bases; unmatched bases: 6. The CDR3 has 16 amino acids. CDR3 sequence (DNA): TGTGCCAGCAGCTTGGTGCTAGCGGGGGGTACGAATGAGCAGTTCTTC. It translates to CASSLVLAGGTNEQFF.

This clonotype was found a few times. The V gene is TRBV12-3 or TRBV12-4, the J gene TRBJ2-3, with no clear D. V lost 0 bases, J lost 4 bases, and 8 bases lay in between. This CDR3 has 14 residues. The CDR3 is CASSLAVIADTQYF. CDR3 in DNA: TGTGCCAGCAGTTTAGCAGTAATTGCAGATACGCAGTATTTT.

The chain combines TRBV5-8 with TRBJ1-5; D is ambiguous. Germline loops: CDR1 SGHTS, CDR2 YDEGEE. The length of the CDR3 is 15 residues. Trimming shortened V by 4 bases and J by 6 bases, and 17 bases separated the two germline ends. In nucleotides, the CDR3 is TGTGCCAGCAGCCAGCGTATTTGGGGAGTTCAGCCCCAGCATTTT. It is translated as CASSQRIWGVQPQHF.

This clonotype was observed a handful of times. The chain combines TRBV7-8 with TRBJ2-7; D is unclear. Trimming removed 3 bases from V and 4 bases from J, with 10 bases in between. From germline, CDR1 is SGHVS and CDR2 FQNEAQ. The CDR3 has 13 residues. CDR3 in amino acids: CASSFGRFYEQYF. The CDR3 DNA follows: TGTGCCAGCAGCTTCGGCAGGTTTTACGAGCAGTACTTC.

J is TRBJ2-2 and V is TRBV29-1; 7 bases align to TRBD2. The germline CDR1 and CDR2 sequences are SQVTM and ANQGSEA. The CDR3 sequence is 15 residues long. V lost 7 bases to trimming and J lost 1 base; unmatched junction nucleotides: 9. CDR3 loop: CSADSSGGNTGELFF. The CDR3, as DNA: TGCAGCGCCGATTCTAGCGGAGGGAACACCGGGGAGCTGTTTTTT.

This clonotype was observed a handful of times. The CDR3 is CASRGQAVYNSPLHF. As DNA, the CDR3 is TGCGCCAGCAGAGGACAGGCCGTCTATAATTCACCCCTCCACTTT. This sequence joins TRBV5-1 and TRBJ1-6, with 7 bases aligning to TRBD1. V lost 5 bases, J lost 3 bases, and 5 bases stayed unmatched. Germline CDR1 reads SGHRS; CDR2 reads YFSETQ. CDR3 size: 15 residues. Using reference TRBV5-1 and TRBJ1-6 for the parts outside the CDR3, the full variable domain is KAGVTQTPRYLIKTRGQQVTLSCSPISGHRSVSWYQQTPGQGLQFLFEYFSETQRNKGNFPGRFSGRQFSNSRSEMNVSTLELGDSALYLCASRGQAVYNSPLHFGNGTRLTVT.

This clonotype appeared a single time. The J gene is TRBJ2-7, the V gene TRBV12-3 or TRBV12-4, with 11 nucleotides matching TRBD1. This CDR3 is built from 15 residues. V shed 6 bases and J 6 bases; nucleotides not matched to a gene: 10. CDR3 in DNA: TGTGCCAGCAGCAGTAGGAGGACAGGGGGCTCCGAGCAGTACTTC. Translated, it gives CASSSRRTGGSEQYF.

The chain recombines TRBV15 with TRBJ2-1, with TRBD2 identical over 8 bases. This CDR3 spans 16 amino acids. V shed 0 bases, J shed 4 bases, and the junction held 5 bases outside the gene matches. Looked up from germline, CDR1 is LNHNV and CDR2 is YYDKDF (reference sequence). The CDR3 reads CATSREQRGSYNEQFF. The CDR3, as DNA: TGTGCCACCAGCAGAGAGCAGCGGGGGAGTTACAATGAGCAGTTCTTC.

CDR3 nucleotides: TGTGCCAGCAGCCCCCGTAGGGGGCTAAGTGAGCAGTTCTTC. Translation gives CASSPRRGLSEQFF. V gene TRBV7-9 combines with J gene TRBJ2-1; TRBD1 aligns across 7 bases. Germline CDR1 and CDR2: SEHNR and FQNEAQ (reference sequence). V gave up 5 bases and J gave up 9 bases; unmatched junction bases: 10. This CDR3 spans 14 amino acids.

This clonotype was counted only a few times. This sequence joins TRBV27 and TRBJ2-1; 8 positions match TRBD2. Germline CDR1 is MNHEY and CDR2 is SMNVEV (reference sequence). The ends lost 1 base at V and 8 bases at J; junction bases unmatched: 10. The CDR3 covers 16 residues. CDR3 sequence reads: CASSLLTRGGYDEQFF. The CDR3 nucleotides are TGTGCCAGCAGTTTATTGACCCGGGGGGGCTATGATGAGCAGTTCTTC.

The chain carries TRBV4-1 and TRBJ1-6; D remains ambiguous. Trimming pared 6 bases from V and 7 bases from J, leaving 7 bases between. The CDR3 contains 12 residues. Germline V CDR1 and CDR2: MGHRA, YSYEKL. As DNA, the CDR3 is TGCGCCAGCAGTCCTAAAAATTCACCCCTCCACTTT. This gives the protein CASSPKNSPLHF.

This clonotype has more than one count but fewer than ten. The CDR3 protein is CASRDPNTNEQFF. In DNA form, the CDR3 reads TGTGCCTCCAGGGACCCTAACACCAATGAGCAGTTCTTC. J is TRBJ2-1 and V is TRBV30; D possibly matches TRBD1 or TRBD2 (5 bases each). Germline V gives CDR1 GTSNPN, CDR2 SVGIG (reference sequence). The length of the CDR3 is 13 residues. Trimming removed 7 bases at V and 6 bases at J, with 16 bases between. Complete variable domain (other parts from reference TRBV30 and TRBJ2-1): SQTIHQWPATLVQPVGSPLSLECTVEGTSNPNLYWYRQAAGRGLQLLFYSVGIGQISSEVPQNLSASRPQDRQFILSSKKLLLSDSGFYLCASRDPNTNEQFFGPGTRLTVL.

This clonotype has ten or more counts. V gene TRBV7-6 combines with J gene TRBJ1-2; perhaps TRBD1 as D (6 bases). Deletions cut 4 bases from V and 7 bases from J, with 16 bases between. The V gene's germline CDR1 is SGHVS and CDR2 FNYEAQ. The CDR3 sequence is 14 residues long. CDR3 in amino acids: CASSSTGKRAGYTF. The CDR3 DNA sequence: TGTGCCAGCAGCTCCACAGGGAAAAGAGCTGGCTACACCTTC.